These 32 T cell receptor beta chains share one sample of origin, sequenced in a study of cytomegalovirus exposure and HLA in healthy donors. The PCR had 60 Vbeta and 13 Jbeta primers. Clones were sequenced by immunoSEQ multiplex PCR, and TCRdb holds only the in-frame ones, with some missing. Seen here are 160,000 or so clones, 60% to 80% observed once, and the top ten hold around 1.4%. The sequenced sample was PBMCs. These TCRs come from a man in his 60s in good health and CMV-seronegative.

This clone came up a few times. The chain employs TRBV5-8 and TRBJ1-5; no definite D call. The CDR3 loop spans 14 amino acids. The V and J ends lost 2 bases and 2 bases respectively, with 8 bases between them. CDR1 and CDR2 from the germline V gene are SGHTS and YDEGEE. The CDR3: CASSFRGGNQPQHF. The CDR3 DNA follows: TGTGCCAGCAGCTTTCGCGGGGGCAATCAGCCCCAGCATTTT.

This clone was seen a few times. The genes are TRBV7-2 and TRBJ2-7, with 9 bases that match TRBD2. The CDR3 has 15 residues. V was clipped by 0 bases and J by 4 bases; unmatched bases: 4. Germline V CDR1 and CDR2: SGHTA, FQGNSA. CDR3: CASSLAGGRGYEQYF. DNA for the CDR3: TGTGCCAGCAGCTTAGCTGGCGGGAGGGGGTACGAGCAGTACTTC.

The chain is built from TRBV2 and TRBJ2-4; 7 bases agree with TRBD1. The germline CDR1 and CDR2 sequences are SNHLY and FYNNEI. CDR3 size: 13 residues. Trimming cost V 8 bases and J 6 bases; bases outside gene matches: 7. For the CDR3, the DNA is TGTGCCAGCGTTAGACAGGGCGGAAACATTCAGTACTTC. Translation gives CASVRQGGNIQYF.

The chain recombines TRBV28 with TRBJ1-6; D is possibly TRBD1 (6 bases). V was cut by 2 bases and J by 8 bases, with 16 bases left in between. This CDR3 is built from 16 residues. Germline V lookup: CDR1 MDHEN, CDR2 SYDVKM. The CDR3 DNA is TGTGCCAGCAGTTTAAACCCGGGACATGGGGATTCACCCCTCCACTTT. Protein sequence: CASSLNPGHGDSPLHF.

V is TRBV10-3 and J is TRBJ2-3, with 7 bases aligning to TRBD1. Losses at the gene ends were 6 bases for V and 2 bases for J; bases not matched to a gene: 5. Germline V gene lookup returns CDR1 ENHRY and CDR2 SYGVKD. The CDR3 runs to 14 residues. The DNA of the CDR3 is TGTGCCATCAGAAGGGACAGCTTCACAGATACGCAGTATTTT. This sequence encodes CAIRRDSFTDTQYF.

V is TRBV7-2 and J is TRBJ2-5, with 9 bases fitting TRBD1. The CDR3 consists of 14 residues. Germline V gene sequence: CDR1 SGHTA, CDR2 FQGNSA. Losses at the gene ends were 5 bases for V and 5 bases for J; bases not matched to a gene: 6. CDR3 sequence: CASSPGQGSETQYF. The CDR3 DNA follows: TGTGCCAGCAGCCCAGGACAGGGGAGCGAGACCCAGTACTTC.

This clone has just a few counts. The same CDR3 arises from other DNA sequences in this sample as well. The chain has TRBV5-8 and TRBJ1-5; D not resolved. This CDR3 contains 15 residues. Trimming removed 4 bases at V and 10 bases at J, with 21 bases between. Looked up from germline, CDR1 is SGHTS and CDR2 is YDEGEE. CDR3 nucleotides: TGTGCCAGCAGCCCACGAGGGTTGCTAGGTGGACCCCAGCATTTT. Amino acids: CASSPRGLLGGPQHF.

The chain carries TRBV27 and TRBJ2-7, with 10 bases identical to TRBD2. Germline CDR1 MNHEY, CDR2 SMNVEV (reference sequence). The CDR3 totals 15 residues. J gave up 4 bases and V 1 base, and 4 bases lay outside the gene matches. This CDR3 reads CASSLLGTSAYEQYF. CDR3 in DNA: TGTGCCAGCAGTTTATTAGGGACTAGCGCATACGAGCAGTACTTC.

The chain uses TRBV5-1 and TRBJ2-2, with 10 bases identical to TRBD2. Germline trimming cut 1 base from V and 5 bases from J; bases unmatched to any gene: 5. The CDR3 has 16 amino acids. CDR1 SGHRS and CDR2 YFSETQ come from the germline V gene. CDR3 protein: CASSLNSGGRTGELFF. The DNA of the CDR3 is TGCGCCAGCAGCTTGAATAGCGGGGGGCGGACCGGGGAGCTGTTTTTT.

The V call is TRBV5-1, the J call TRBJ1-1; D is unresolved. Germline V lookup: CDR1 SGHRS, CDR2 YFSETQ. This CDR3 contains 15 residues. V was cut by 4 bases and J by 1 base, with 14 bases left in between. The CDR3 nucleotides read TGCGCCAGCAGCGCCAGGTGGCAGCAGAACACTGAAGCTTTCTTT. This encodes CASSARWQQNTEAFF.

This chain joins TRBV7-9 and TRBJ2-7; D call uncertain. This CDR3 has 15 amino acids. The germline gives CDR1 SEHNR, CDR2 FQNEAQ (reference sequence). Trimming left V 4 bases short and J 2 bases short, with 15 bases between. This chain's CDR3 is CASSSPRGPTYEQYF. The CDR3 bases are TGTGCCAGCAGCTCCCCCCGAGGTCCGACCTACGAGCAGTACTTC.

The CDR3 DNA sequence: TGTGCCAGCAGCGTAGCAGGGGGTAGCGGAACCTACAATGAGCAGTTCTTC. It yields the protein CASSVAGGSGTYNEQFF. This sequence joins TRBV9 and TRBJ2-1; possibly TRBD1 for D (7 bases). The length of the CDR3 is 17 residues. Trimming shortened V by 0 bases and J by 2 bases, and 15 bases separated the two germline ends. CDR1 and CDR2 (germline): SGDLS, YYNGEE.

In its sample, this clone was seen a few times. The chain joins TRBV28 to TRBJ2-5, with 10 bases fitting TRBD2. Germline CDR1 is MDHEN and CDR2 is SYDVKM. CDR3 length equals 15 residues. V shed 5 bases, J shed 5 bases, and the junction held 8 bases outside the gene matches. Here the CDR3 reads CASSALAGVGETQYF. As DNA, the CDR3 is TGTGCCAGCAGTGCGCTAGCGGGAGTGGGGGAGACCCAGTACTTC.

The chain employs TRBV4-1 and TRBJ2-5, with 9 bases fitting TRBD1. V trimming: 3 bases; J trimming: 4 bases; junction bases outside the gene matches: 3. The CDR3 has 14 residues. CDR1 and CDR2 (germline): MGHRA, YSYEKL. CDR3 coding DNA: TGCGCCAGCAGCCAGGGACAGGGAAGAGAGACCCAGTACTTC. This gives the protein CASSQGQGRETQYF.

The J gene is TRBJ2-7, the V gene TRBV14; perhaps TRBD1 as D (5 bases). The CDR3 runs to 15 residues. Germline V gene sequence: CDR1 SGHDN, CDR2 FVKESK. The V gene lost 2 bases and the J gene lost 0 bases, with 11 bases spanning the gap. CDR3 DNA: TGTGCCAGCAGCCAATTTATTGACAGCTCCTACGAGCAGTACTTC. Amino acids: CASSQFIDSSYEQYF.

The sample holds one count of this clone. The chain uses TRBV28 and TRBJ1-5; D might be TRBD1 (5 bases). V lost 3 bases and J 2 bases, leaving 17 bases between the germline ends. The CDR3 spans 17 residues. Germline V lookup: CDR1 MDHEN, CDR2 SYDVKM. CDR3 region: CASSLFGVAGGNQPQHF. As DNA, the CDR3 is TGTGCCAGCAGTTTGTTTGGGGTAGCGGGGGGCAATCAGCCCCAGCATTTT.

The gene calls are TRBV5-8 and TRBJ2-6, with D maybe TRBD1 (6 bases). Per germline, CDR1 SGHTS and CDR2 YDEGEE. The CDR3 has 17 residues. V shed 2 bases and J shed 2 bases, with 14 bases lying between them. This CDR3 reads CASSFDRKVAGANVLTF. CDR3 DNA sequence: TGTGCCAGCAGCTTCGACAGGAAGGTGGCTGGGGCCAACGTCCTGACTTTC.

This rearrangement joins TRBV7-9 to TRBJ2-5, with 7 positions matching TRBD1. The CDR3 extends over 15 amino acids. CDR1 is SEHNR and CDR2 is FQNEAQ in the germline V gene (reference sequence). V shed 5 bases and J 2 bases; nucleotides not matched to a gene: 8. For the CDR3, the DNA is TGTGCCAGCAGCCTGGGACAGATTCCACAAGAGACCCAGTACTTC. It encodes CASSLGQIPQETQYF.

The chain combines TRBV7-6 with TRBJ2-7; perhaps TRBD1 as D (7 bases). V lost 3 bases to trimming and J lost 3 bases, with 18 bases between them. CDR1 and CDR2 from the germline V gene are SGHVS and FNYEAQ. The CDR3 runs 16 residues. The DNA for the CDR3 is TGTGCCAGCAGCTTCACCCAGGGGGGAACGGACTACGAGCAGTACTTC. Its protein is CASSFTQGGTDYEQYF. The full variable domain, rest sourced from reference TRBV7-6 and TRBJ2-7, is GAGVSQSPRYKVTKRGQDVALRCDPISGHVSLYWYRQALGQGPEFLTYFNYEAQQDKSGLPNDRFSAERPEGSISTLTIQRTEQRDSAMYRCASSFTQGGTDYEQYFGPGTRLTVT.

The rearrangement joins TRBV18 to TRBJ2-3, with 10 bases fitting TRBD2. CDR1 KGHSH and CDR2 LQKENI come from the germline V gene. The CDR3 contains 16 residues. The junction had 7 bases not matched to a gene; V was cut back by 1 base and J by 6 bases. DNA for the CDR3: TGTGCCAGCTCACCACTTCTAGCGGGAGTGGGGGATACGCAGTATTTT. The encoded protein is CASSPLLAGVGDTQYF.

This clone appeared a few times. This sequence joins TRBV27 and TRBJ2-3; no firm D call. Germline V gives CDR1 MNHEY, CDR2 SMNVEV (reference sequence). With 1 base removed from V and 5 bases from J, the gap between germline ends came to 10 bases. This CDR3 has 14 residues. The DNA for the CDR3 is TGTGCCAGCAGTTTATTGTCGAGCCGAGATACGCAGTATTTT. This sequence encodes CASSLLSSRDTQYF.

The chain couples TRBV5-1 to TRBJ2-1; 13 nucleotides align to TRBD2. The CDR3 is 15 amino acids. Trimming took 1 base from V and 7 from J; bases not matched to a gene: 2. CDR1 and CDR2 from the germline V gene are SGHRS and YFSETQ. CDR3 residues: CASSLRTSGGNEQFF. In nucleotides, the CDR3 is TGCGCCAGCAGCTTGAGGACTAGCGGGGGTAATGAGCAGTTCTTC.

This clone was counted a single time. V and J are TRBV7-2 and TRBJ2-7, with TRBD1 identical over 9 bases. The CDR3 consists of 14 residues. Trimming took 0 bases from V and 7 from J; bases not matched to a gene: 4. Germline lookup yields CDR1 SGHTA and CDR2 FQGNSA. CDR3 protein: CASSLAQGAREQYF. Here the CDR3 DNA reads TGTGCCAGCAGCTTAGCACAGGGGGCGAGGGAGCAGTACTTC.

The V and J genes are TRBV28 and TRBJ1-2; no definite D call. Germline V CDR1 and CDR2: MDHEN, SYDVKM. V was cut by 6 bases and J by 3 bases, with 14 bases left in between. This CDR3 comprises 14 residues. The CDR3 DNA follows: TGTGCCAGCAGCCCAAGGCGGGATTACTATGGCTACACCTTC. Its protein is CASSPRRDYYGYTF.

The chain combines TRBV6-5 with TRBJ1-2, with TRBD1 matching 7 bases. The V segment lost 0 bases and the J segment 6 bases; nucleotides outside the gene matches: 10. The CDR3 sequence is 16 residues long. Per the germline V gene, CDR1 is MNHEY and CDR2 is SVGAGI. The CDR3 coding sequence is TGTGCCAGCAGTTACTCGACAGGGATTCCCACAAATGGCTACACCTTC. Its protein is CASSYSTGIPTNGYTF.

This clone was seen more than once but under ten times. Other DNA sequences from this sample encode an identical CDR3 as well. V and J are TRBV7-9 and TRBJ2-3, with 12 bases matching TRBD2. From germline, CDR1 is SEHNR and CDR2 FQNEAQ (reference sequence). CDR3 length: 17 amino acids. J was trimmed by 1 base and V by 1 base; bases with no gene match: 3. CDR3 DNA: TGTGCCAGCAGCTTAGTGGCTAGCGGGAGGGGCACAGATACGCAGTATTTT. Protein: CASSLVASGRGTDTQYF.

This clone was found once. The chain links TRBV9 to TRBJ2-1; D is uncertain. The CDR3 length is 14 residues. The germline CDR1 and CDR2 sequences are SGDLS and YYNGEE. V lost 0 bases and J 2 bases, leaving 6 bases between the germline ends. The CDR3 here is CASSVDGTYNEQFF. CDR3 bases: TGTGCCAGCAGCGTAGATGGCACCTACAATGAGCAGTTCTTC.

This clone appeared once. This chain connects TRBV30 to TRBJ2-7; TRBD2 aligns across 10 bases. The CDR3 extends over 13 amino acids. Looked up from germline, CDR1 is GTSNPN and CDR2 is SVGIG (reference sequence). V lost 7 bases and J lost 0; bases outside the gene matches: 3. CDR3: CAYGTSDSYEQYF. The DNA for the CDR3 is TGTGCCTACGGGACTAGCGACTCCTACGAGCAGTACTTC.

This rearrangement joins TRBV7-2 to TRBJ1-5; unclear D gene. Looked up from germline, CDR1 is SGHTA and CDR2 is FQGNSA. The CDR3 has 17 residues. The V gene lost 1 base and the J gene lost 1 base, with 14 bases spanning the gap. DNA of the CDR3: TGTGCCAGCAGCTTAGTTAATCGGGTTTCGAGCAATCAGCCCCAGCATTTT. This translates into CASSLVNRVSSNQPQHF. The full variable domain, completed using reference TRBV7-2 and TRBJ1-5, is GAGVSQSPSNKVTEKGKDVELRCDPISGHTALYWYRQSLGQGLEFLIYFQGNSAPDKSGLPSDRFSAERTGGSVSTLTIQRTQQEDSAVYLCASSLVNRVSSNQPQHFGDGTRLSIL.

V usage is TRBV29-1 and J usage is TRBJ1-4; D may be TRBD1 (6 bases). The CDR3 length is 20 residues. The V gene's germline CDR1 is SQVTM and CDR2 ANQGSEA. Between the trimmed V and J ends, which lost 1 base and 4 bases, there was a span of 28 bases. CDR3 in DNA: TGCAGCGTTGAAGGAGAAGGGAGGGGGGGGCAGGAAGTTGTTAATGAAAAACTGTTTTTT. Protein sequence: CSVEGEGRGGQEVVNEKLFF.

J is TRBJ2-7 and V is TRBV28; TRBD1 matches 8 bases. The V and J ends lost 4 bases and 3 bases, in that order; junction bases with no gene match: 8. Germline CDR1 is MDHEN and CDR2 is SYDVKM. CDR3 length: 15 amino acids. The CDR3 nucleotides are TGTGCCAGCAGTTCTACCGGGACAGGTTTCTACGAGCAGTACTTC. Protein: CASSSTGTGFYEQYF.

The rearrangement uses TRBV5-1 and TRBJ1-2; perhaps TRBD1 as D (5 bases). V gave up 1 base and J gave up 8 bases, with 15 bases separating them. In germline, CDR1 is SGHRS, CDR2 YFSETQ. The CDR3 runs 14 residues. The CDR3 reads CASSLTPGLGGYTF. The CDR3 region has the DNA TGCGCCAGCAGCTTGACCCCAGGGTTGGGGGGCTACACCTTC.